This TCR beta chain stems from a study of human T cells and chemical hapten exposure. Across the study: The study lasted roughly 26 weeks, and patients were dosed weekly with diphenylcyclopropenone on the scalp throughout. A mostly female patient group had alopecia areata, totalis or universalis.

Individual cDNA molecules each carried unique molecular identifiers attached by the library. TCRdb itself ran the RACE reads through MiXCR, one entry per CDR3 protein. The profile shows approximately 85,000 distinct CDR3 sequences, around 9.6% of them singletons. This clonotype was recorded many times. As to time point: patch test 2, 6 weeks after DPC sensitization. Treatment defined: therapeutic diphenylcyclopropenone sensitization with weekly scalp DPC. The V end was cut by 2 bases, the J end by 4 bases, with 20 bases between. The CDR3 length is 17 residues. Germline V gene sequence: CDR1 MGHRA, CDR2 YSYEKL.

J is TRBJ1-1 and V is TRBV4-1; D is uncertain. The sequence came from a young woman with alopecia areata. Some clones in this sample may be carry-over from other donors' samples. The source material was whole blood, sampled in connection with sensitization to the hapten diphenylcyclopropenone (DPC). CDR3 sequence reads: CASSQTPRGRRGTEAFF. In DNA, the CDR3 is TGCGCCAGCAGCCAAACCCCCAGAGGCAGACGCGGCACTGAAGCTTTCTTT.